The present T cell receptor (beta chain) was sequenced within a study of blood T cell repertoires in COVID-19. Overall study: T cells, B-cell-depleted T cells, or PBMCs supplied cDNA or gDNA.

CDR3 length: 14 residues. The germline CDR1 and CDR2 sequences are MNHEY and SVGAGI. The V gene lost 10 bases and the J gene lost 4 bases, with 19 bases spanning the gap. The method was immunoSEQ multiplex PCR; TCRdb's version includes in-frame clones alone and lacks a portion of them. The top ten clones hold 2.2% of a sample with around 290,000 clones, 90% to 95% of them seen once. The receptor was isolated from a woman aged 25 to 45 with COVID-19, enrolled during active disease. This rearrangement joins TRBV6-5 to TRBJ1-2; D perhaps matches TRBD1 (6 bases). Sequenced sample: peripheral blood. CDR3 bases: TGTGCCAATTCCCAGGGGACGAATATCTATGGCTACACCTTC. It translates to CANSQGTNIYGYTF.